The TCR beta chain under discussion was sequenced for a study of identical twins. TCRdb recomputed calls from the 5' RACE reads with MiXCR, one row per CDR3 protein. This sample yields roughly 290,000 distinct CDR3 sequences, of which roughly 9.7% are seen a single time; around 7.1% belongs to the top ten. This clonotype has a count of ten or more. The sample was also linked to a second study, of yellow fever vaccine responses in identical twins.

The sequenced sample consisted of CD8+ T cells sorted from blood. The TCR originated in a woman under 30 in good health.

The CDR3 region has the DNA TGTGCCACCAGCAGAGAAGAAGGCAGGGTCACCGGGGAGCTGTTTTTT. It encodes CATSREEGRVTGELFF. The chain links TRBV15 to TRBJ2-2, with D perhaps matching TRBD1 (5 bases). The CDR3 extends over 16 amino acids. Deletions cut 0 bases from V and 4 bases from J, with 12 bases between. CDR1 is LNHNV and CDR2 is YYDKDF in the germline V gene (reference sequence). Together with reference TRBV15 and TRBJ2-2, the CDR3 gives the full variable domain: DAMVIQNPRYQVTQFGKPVTLSCSQTLNHNVMYWYQQKSSQAPKLLFHYYDKDFNNEADTPDNFQSRRPNTSFCFLDIRSPGLGDTAMYLCATSREEGRVTGELFFGEGSRLTVL.